Shown below are 10 T cell receptor beta chains from a single sample sequenced in a study of blood T cells in healthy people across ages. Primers used in a second PCR of roughly 6 to 12 cycles were a sample-barcoded 5' primer and a J-beta primer mix. TCRdb processed the 5' RACE reads anew with MiXCR; each CDR3 protein has one entry. The profile shows around 1,500,000 distinct CDR3 sequences, under 30% of them singletons. Sequencing used blood. The receptors were sampled from a woman in her 30s in good health.

This chain links TRBV5-5 with TRBJ2-7; D remains unclear. This CDR3 comprises 15 residues. V was cut by 2 bases and J by 3 bases, with 15 bases left in between. Germline assignment: CDR1 SGHKS and CDR2 YYEKEE (reference sequence). CDR3 loop: CASSLGDNDCYEQYF. CDR3 nucleotides: TGTGCCAGCAGCTTAGGCGACAATGACTGCTACGAGCAGTACTTC.

The chain uses TRBV5-6 and TRBJ2-5, with 9 bases identical to TRBD1. With 5 bases clipped from V and 11 bases from J, the junction kept 10 bases outside the gene matches. CDR3 length: 13 amino acids. Germline lookup yields CDR1 SGHDT and CDR2 YYEEEE. Written as DNA, the CDR3 is TGTGCCAGCAGGGCACAGGGGGCGCGGGAGCAGTACTTC. Its translation is CASRAQGAREQYF.

The chain combines TRBV18 with TRBJ2-1; D could derive from TRBD1 or TRBD2 (5 bases each). CDR1 KGHSH and CDR2 LQKENI come from the germline V gene. V gave up 3 bases and J gave up 13 bases, with 10 bases separating them. This CDR3 region has 11 residues. CDR3 DNA: TGTGCCAGCTCACCGGGGGAGACCCAGTTCTTC. Translation: CASSPGETQFF.

This clonotype has only a few counts. V and J are TRBV2 and TRBJ1-5; no definite D call. From germline, CDR1 is SNHLY and CDR2 FYNNEI. Trimming cost V 3 bases and J 4 bases, with 7 bases left between them. CDR3 size: 13 residues. The CDR3 sequence is CASSELKNQPQHF. The CDR3 nucleotides are TGTGCCAGCAGTGAGCTCAAGAATCAGCCCCAGCATTTT.

The chain links TRBV4-1 to TRBJ1-2, with D hard to call. V was trimmed by 4 bases and J by 8 bases, leaving 14 bases between them. CDR1 and CDR2 from the germline V gene are MGHRA and YSYEKL. CDR3 size: 13 residues. The CDR3 DNA reads as TGCGCCAGCAGCCCAGGACCCGCGCGAGGCTACACCTTC. This translates into CASSPGPARGYTF.

In its sample, this clonotype was seen a few times. The chain carries TRBV20-1 and TRBJ1-1, with D hard to call. Looked up from germline, CDR1 is DFQATT and CDR2 is SNEGSKA (reference sequence). V lost 2 bases, J lost 4 bases, and 11 bases lay in between. The CDR3 covers 13 residues. DNA of the CDR3: TGCAGTGCTAGATCGGCCAAGGGCACTGAAGCTTTCTTT. Its translation: CSARSAKGTEAFF.

This clonotype was seen more than once but under ten times. The rearrangement uses TRBV6-6 and TRBJ2-7; tentatively, D is TRBD1 (5 bases). This CDR3 has 14 residues. V dropped 2 bases and J dropped 2 bases, with 10 bases sitting between them. The germline V gene has CDR1 MNHNY and CDR2 SVGAGI (reference sequence). The CDR3 is CASSYTDSTYEQYF. The CDR3 DNA follows: TGTGCCAGCAGTTACACAGACAGTACCTACGAGCAGTACTTC.

Ten or more counts support this clonotype. Compared with germline, one end of the junction differs, possibly owing to a read error. The CDR3 nucleotides read TGTGCCAGCAGTTCCGGGACAGGGGGCAACGTCCTGACTTTC. It specifies CASSSGTGGNVLTF. The chain has TRBV12-3 or TRBV12-4 and TRBJ2-6, with 11 bases lining up with TRBD1. The length of the CDR3 is 14 residues.

The chain couples TRBV7-9 to TRBJ2-4, with no clear D. V dropped 5 bases and J dropped 5 bases, with 16 bases sitting between them. This CDR3 has 15 amino acids. Germline V gives CDR1 SEHNR, CDR2 FQNEAQ (reference sequence). The CDR3 here is CASSNQQSGENIQYF. The CDR3 region has the DNA TGTGCCAGCAGCAATCAGCAGTCTGGGGAAAACATTCAGTACTTC.

The chain is built from TRBV5-5 and TRBJ2-1; 12 nucleotides match TRBD2. Looked up from germline, CDR1 is SGHKS and CDR2 is YYEKEE (reference sequence). The CDR3 is 16 amino acids. With V trimmed by 2 bases and J by 8 bases, 8 bases remained unmatched. The CDR3 DNA is TGTGCCAGCAGCTTTCGACTAGCGGGGGCCGGAGATGAGCAGTTCTTC. Protein product: CASSFRLAGAGDEQFF. Looking up the rest from reference TRBV5-5 and TRBJ2-1 gives the full variable domain: DAGVTQSPTHLIKTRGQQVTLRCSPISGHKSVSWYQQVLGQGPQFIFQYYEKEERGRGNFPDRFSARQFPNYSSELNVNALLLGDSALYLCASSFRLAGAGDEQFFGPGTRLTVL.